Shown below are 2 T cell receptor beta chains from a single sample sequenced in a study of shared clonotypes between healthy human individuals. Here immunoSEQ multiplex PCR was the method, and the copy in TCRdb shows in-frame clones only, minus some. The data contain 2 million to 2.5 million clones, around 90% of them singletons. Sequencing was done on a sample of naive CD4+ T cells from PBMCs. Regarding subset: CD45RA+ positively selected. These receptors were obtained from a man aged 18 to 30 in good health. Some clones in this sample may be carry-over from other donors' samples.

The chain joins TRBV7-9 to TRBJ1-2; TRBD1 matches 9 bases. The CDR3 runs to 18 residues. Germline assignment: CDR1 SEHNR and CDR2 FQNEAQ (reference sequence). V shed 1 base, J shed 4 bases, and the junction held 13 bases outside the gene matches. Here the CDR3 DNA reads TGTGCCAGCAGCTTAGAACCTATTCACCCGGGACAGGGCTATGGCTACACCTTC. As protein: CASSLEPIHPGQGYGYTF.

The V call is TRBV30, the J call TRBJ2-5; 9 nucleotides line up with TRBD2. Germline V gene lookup returns CDR1 GTSNPN and CDR2 SVGIG (reference sequence). Unmatched junction bases numbered 4, after V lost 4 bases and J lost 1 base. CDR3 length equals 14 residues. As DNA, the CDR3 is TGTGCCTGGAATAGCGGGAGTTTCCAAGAGACCCAGTACTTC. The encoded protein is CAWNSGSFQETQYF.